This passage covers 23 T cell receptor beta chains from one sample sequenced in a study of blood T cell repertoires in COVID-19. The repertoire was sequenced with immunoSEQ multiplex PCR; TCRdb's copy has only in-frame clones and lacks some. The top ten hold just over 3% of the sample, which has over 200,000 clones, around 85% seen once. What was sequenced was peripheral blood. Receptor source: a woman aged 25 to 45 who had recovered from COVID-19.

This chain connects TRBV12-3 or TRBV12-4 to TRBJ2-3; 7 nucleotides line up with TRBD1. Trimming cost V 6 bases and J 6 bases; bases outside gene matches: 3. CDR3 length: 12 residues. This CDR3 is CASSPTGDTQYF. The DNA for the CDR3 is TGTGCCAGCAGCCCGACAGGGGATACGCAGTATTTT.

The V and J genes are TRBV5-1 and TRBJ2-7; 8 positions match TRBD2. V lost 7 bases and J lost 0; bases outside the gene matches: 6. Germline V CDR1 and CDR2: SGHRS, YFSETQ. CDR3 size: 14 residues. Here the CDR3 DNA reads TGCGCCAGCGGCCCGGGGGGGAGCTCCTACGAGCAGTACTTC. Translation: CASGPGGSSYEQYF.

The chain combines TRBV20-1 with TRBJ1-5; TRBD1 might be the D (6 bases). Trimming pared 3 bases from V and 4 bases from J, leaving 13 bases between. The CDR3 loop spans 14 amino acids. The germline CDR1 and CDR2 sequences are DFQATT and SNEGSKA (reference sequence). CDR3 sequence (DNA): TGCAGTGCTAGTGATCAGGGGTCTAATCAGCCCCAGCATTTT. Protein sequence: CSASDQGSNQPQHF.

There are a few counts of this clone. The CDR3 reads CASSSGASGPLIEQFF. CDR3 nucleotides: TGTGCCAGCAGTTCTGGGGCTAGCGGACCTTTAATTGAGCAGTTCTTC. J is TRBJ2-1 and V is TRBV11-3, with TRBD2 identical over 7 bases. The CDR3 is 16 residues long. V dropped 6 bases and J dropped 9; count of bases not matched to a gene: 17. The V gene's germline CDR1 is SGHNT and CDR2 YENEEA.

CDR3 DNA sequence: TGTGCCAGCAGCCAAGGGCTCCCACATACCTACGAGCAGTACTTC. Protein sequence: CASSQGLPHTYEQYF. The chain links TRBV3-1 (or the pseudogene TRBV3-2) to TRBJ2-7; D call uncertain. Germline CDR1 and CDR2: LGHDT and YNNKEL (reference sequence). The CDR3 consists of 15 residues. V lost 1 base to trimming and J lost 2 bases, with 12 bases between them.

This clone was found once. CDR3 coding DNA: TGTGCCAGCAGCCCCAAACTCCTCGGGGGGGCGAATACGCAGTATTTT. Its protein is CASSPKLLGGANTQYF. The chain recombines TRBV3-1 (or the pseudogene TRBV3-2) with TRBJ2-3; 8 positions agree with TRBD2. CDR1 and CDR2 from the germline V gene are LGHDT and YNNKEL (reference sequence). The V gene end was trimmed by 4 bases and the J gene end by 7 bases; junction bases not matched to a gene: 13. This CDR3 has 16 amino acids.

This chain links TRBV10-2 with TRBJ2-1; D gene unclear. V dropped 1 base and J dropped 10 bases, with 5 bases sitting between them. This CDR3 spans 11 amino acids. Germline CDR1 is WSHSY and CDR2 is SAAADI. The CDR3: CASSELREQFF. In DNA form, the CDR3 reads TGCGCCAGCAGTGAGTTGCGCGAGCAGTTCTTC.

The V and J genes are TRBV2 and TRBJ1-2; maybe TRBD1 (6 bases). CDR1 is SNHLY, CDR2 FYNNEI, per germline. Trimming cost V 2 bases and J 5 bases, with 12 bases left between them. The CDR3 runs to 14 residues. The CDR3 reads CASSEWRGTYGYTF. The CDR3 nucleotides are TGTGCCAGCAGTGAATGGCGGGGGACATATGGCTACACCTTC. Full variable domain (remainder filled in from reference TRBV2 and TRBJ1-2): EPEVTQTPSHQVTQMGQEVILRCVPISNHLYFYWYRQILGQKVEFLVSFYNNEISEKSEIFDDQFSVERPDGSNFTLKIRSTKLEDSAMYFCASSEWRGTYGYTFGSGTRLTVV.

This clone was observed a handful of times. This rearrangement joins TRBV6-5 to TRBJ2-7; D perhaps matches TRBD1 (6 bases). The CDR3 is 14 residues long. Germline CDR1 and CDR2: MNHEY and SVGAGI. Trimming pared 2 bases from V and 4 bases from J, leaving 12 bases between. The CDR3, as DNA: TGTGCCAGCAGTTACGATAAAGGGGGATACGAGCAGTACTTC. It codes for CASSYDKGGYEQYF.

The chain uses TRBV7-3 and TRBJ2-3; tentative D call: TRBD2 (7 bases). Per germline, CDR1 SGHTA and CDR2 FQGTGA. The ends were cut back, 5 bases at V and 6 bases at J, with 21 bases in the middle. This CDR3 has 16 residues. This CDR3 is CASSPNPGGPPDTQYF. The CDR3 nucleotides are TGTGCCAGCAGCCCCAACCCGGGGGGCCCCCCGGATACGCAGTATTTT.

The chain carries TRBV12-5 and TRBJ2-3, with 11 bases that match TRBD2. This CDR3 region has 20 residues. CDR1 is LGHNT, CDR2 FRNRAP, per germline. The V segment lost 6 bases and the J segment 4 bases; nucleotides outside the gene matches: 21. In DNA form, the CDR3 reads TGTGCTAGTGGCCTGGGACCGGGACTAGCGGTGAAGGGGGATTCAGATACGCAGTATTTT. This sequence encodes CASGLGPGLAVKGDSDTQYF.

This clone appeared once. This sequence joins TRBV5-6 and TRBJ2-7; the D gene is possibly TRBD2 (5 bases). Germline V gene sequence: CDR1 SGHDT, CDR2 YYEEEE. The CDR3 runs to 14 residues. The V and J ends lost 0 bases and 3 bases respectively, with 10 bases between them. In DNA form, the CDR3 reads TGTGCCAGCAGCTTGGGTACTAGTTACTACGAGCAGTACTTC. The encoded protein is CASSLGTSYYEQYF.

The CDR3 region has the DNA TGTGCCAGCAGCCAAGGACAGGGGTCCTCTGGAAACACCATATATTTT. Protein sequence: CASSQGQGSSGNTIYF. The chain joins TRBV14 to TRBJ1-3; TRBD1 agrees at 8 bases. Germline CDR1 SGHDN, CDR2 FVKESK. There are 16 residues in the CDR3. With V trimmed by 1 base and J by 0 bases, 2 bases remained unmatched. Drawing the rest from reference TRBV14 and TRBJ1-3, the complete variable domain is EAGVTQFPSHSVIEKGQTVTLRCDPISGHDNLYWYRRVMGKEIKFLLHFVKESKQDESGMPNNRFLAERTGGTYSTLKVQPAELEDSGVYFCASSQGQGSSGNTIYFGEGSWLTVV.

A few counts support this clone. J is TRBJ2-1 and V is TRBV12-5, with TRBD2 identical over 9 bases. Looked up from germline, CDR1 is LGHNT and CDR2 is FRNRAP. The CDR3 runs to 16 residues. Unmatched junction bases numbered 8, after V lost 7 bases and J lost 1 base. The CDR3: CASASGTSRSYNEQFF. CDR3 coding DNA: TGTGCTAGTGCCTCAGGGACTAGCCGTTCCTACAATGAGCAGTTCTTC.

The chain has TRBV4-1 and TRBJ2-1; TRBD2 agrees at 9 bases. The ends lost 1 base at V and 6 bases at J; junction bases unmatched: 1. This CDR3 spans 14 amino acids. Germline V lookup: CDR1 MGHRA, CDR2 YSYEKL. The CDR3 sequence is CASSQGRGGNEQFF. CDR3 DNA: TGCGCCAGCAGCCAAGGGCGGGGGGGCAATGAGCAGTTCTTC.

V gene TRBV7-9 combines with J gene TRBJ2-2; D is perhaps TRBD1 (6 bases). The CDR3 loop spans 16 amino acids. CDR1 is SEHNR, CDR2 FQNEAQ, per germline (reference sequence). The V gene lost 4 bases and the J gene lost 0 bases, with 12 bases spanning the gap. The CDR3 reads CASSSHRVANTGELFF. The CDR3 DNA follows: TGTGCCAGCAGCTCCCACAGGGTGGCGAACACCGGGGAGCTGTTTTTT.

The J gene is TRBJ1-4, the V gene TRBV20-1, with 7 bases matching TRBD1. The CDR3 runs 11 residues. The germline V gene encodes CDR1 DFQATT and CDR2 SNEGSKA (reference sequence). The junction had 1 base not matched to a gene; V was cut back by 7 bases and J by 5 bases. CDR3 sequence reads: CSGGQNEKLFF. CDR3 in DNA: TGCAGTGGGGGACAGAATGAAAAACTGTTTTTT.

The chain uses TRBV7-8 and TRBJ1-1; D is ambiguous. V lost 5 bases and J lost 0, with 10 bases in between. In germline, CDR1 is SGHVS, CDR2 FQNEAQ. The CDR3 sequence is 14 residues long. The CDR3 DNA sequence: TGTGCCAGCAGCAGAGGAGTTATGAACACTGAAGCTTTCTTT. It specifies CASSRGVMNTEAFF.

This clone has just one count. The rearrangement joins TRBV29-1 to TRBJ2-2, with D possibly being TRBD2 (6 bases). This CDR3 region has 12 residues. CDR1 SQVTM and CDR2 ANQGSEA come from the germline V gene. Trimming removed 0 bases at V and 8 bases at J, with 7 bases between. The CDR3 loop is CSVEESGGELFF. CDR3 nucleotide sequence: TGCAGCGTTGAAGAAAGCGGGGGGGAGCTGTTTTTT.

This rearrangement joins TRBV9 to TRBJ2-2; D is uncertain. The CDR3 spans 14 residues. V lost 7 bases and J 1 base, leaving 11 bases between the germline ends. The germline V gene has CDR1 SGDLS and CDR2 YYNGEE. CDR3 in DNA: TGTGCCAGCGGAGCAGTGGGGAACACCGGGGAGCTGTTTTTT. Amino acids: CASGAVGNTGELFF. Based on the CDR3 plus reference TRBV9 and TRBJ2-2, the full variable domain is DSGVTQTPKHLITATGQRVTLRCSPRSGDLSVYWYQQSLDQGLQFLIQYYNGEERAKGNILERFSAQQFPDLHSELNLSSLELGDSALYFCASGAVGNTGELFFGEGSRLTVL.

CDR3 nucleotides: TGCAGCGTTACTGCTGCAGGTACGTACGAGCAGTACTTC. Protein sequence: CSVTAAGTYEQYF. The chain combines TRBV29-1 with TRBJ2-7; D gene uncertain. This CDR3 has 13 residues. Germline loops: CDR1 SQVTM, CDR2 ANQGSEA. The V and J ends lost 5 bases and 4 bases respectively, with 15 bases between them.

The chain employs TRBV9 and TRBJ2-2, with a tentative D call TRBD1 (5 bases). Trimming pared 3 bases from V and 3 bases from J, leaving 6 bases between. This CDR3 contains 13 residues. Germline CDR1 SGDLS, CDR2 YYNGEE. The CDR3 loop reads CASSGQYTGELFF. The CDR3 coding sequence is TGTGCCAGCAGCGGACAGTACACCGGGGAGCTGTTTTTT.

The CDR3 nucleotides read TGTGCCAGCAGCCAAGAACCTAGCGGGGGCCGCTCCTACAATGAGCAGTTCTTC. It encodes CASSQEPSGGRSYNEQFF. This chain uses TRBV4-2 with TRBJ2-1, with 10 bases lining up with TRBD2. J gave up 0 bases and V 0 bases, and 5 bases lay outside the gene matches. The CDR3 loop spans 18 amino acids. Per germline, CDR1 LGHNA and CDR2 YNFKEQ.